Listed below are T cell receptor beta chains from one sample, sequenced in a study of cytomegalovirus exposure and HLA in healthy donors. Assay used: immunoSEQ multiplex PCR; TCRdb lists only in-frame clones, some missing. The sample shows 90,000 to 130,000 clones, over 60% of them seen only once. The sample was PBMCs. The receptors shown here come from a man aged 30 to 45 in good health and CMV-seropositive. Each CDR3 is given without its conserved first and last residue.

v_call: TRBV7-9
j_call: TRBJ1-2
cdr3_aa: ASSLVGGKDGYT

v_call: TRBV30
j_call: TRBJ1-3
cdr3_aa: AWSVPGGTGNTIY

v_call: TRBV11-3
j_call: TRBJ1-1
cdr3_aa: ASSSSGDEAF

v_call: TRBV4-1
j_call: TRBJ2-5
cdr3_aa: ASSQDKGQGGLKTQY

v_call: TRBV5-6
j_call: TRBJ1-4
cdr3_aa: ASSFGQGSTNEKLF

v_call: TRBV27
j_call: TRBJ2-7
cdr3_aa: ASRILAGGQGEQY

v_call: TRBV19
j_call: TRBJ2-2
cdr3_aa: ASNQGPTGELF

v_call: TRBV6-1
j_call: TRBJ2-5
cdr3_aa: ASSETLRQGETQY

v_call: TRBV14
j_call: TRBJ1-6
cdr3_aa: ASSLTRGGDSPLH

v_call: TRBV5-6
j_call: TRBJ2-3
cdr3_aa: ASSSTSGGTDTQY

v_call: TRBV25-1
j_call: TRBJ2-1
cdr3_aa: ASTSDRDNEQF

v_call: TRBV29-1
j_call: TRBJ2-3
cdr3_aa: SVSGESTDTQY

v_call: TRBV4-3
j_call: TRBJ2-6
cdr3_aa: ASSQDAQTGANVLT

v_call: TRBV4-2
j_call: TRBJ2-3
cdr3_aa: ASSQEGAGGPDTQY

v_call: TRBV7-2
j_call: TRBJ2-1
cdr3_aa: ASSLAVLYNEQF

v_call: TRBV7-2
j_call: TRBJ1-5
cdr3_aa: ASSLVSGGNQPQH

v_call: TRBV18
j_call: TRBJ2-2
cdr3_aa: ASSPNTNTGELF

v_call: TRBV15
j_call: TRBJ1-5
cdr3_aa: ATTDRLGQPQH

v_call: TRBV29-1
j_call: TRBJ2-5
cdr3_aa: SVSTAVQETQY

v_call: TRBV7-9
j_call: TRBJ2-7
cdr3_aa: ASSFGLGAYEQY

v_call: TRBV10-3
j_call: TRBJ2-7
cdr3_aa: AISESGGLAGNSYEQY

v_call: TRBV4-1
j_call: TRBJ1-2
cdr3_aa: ASSQDFQSSSNYGYT